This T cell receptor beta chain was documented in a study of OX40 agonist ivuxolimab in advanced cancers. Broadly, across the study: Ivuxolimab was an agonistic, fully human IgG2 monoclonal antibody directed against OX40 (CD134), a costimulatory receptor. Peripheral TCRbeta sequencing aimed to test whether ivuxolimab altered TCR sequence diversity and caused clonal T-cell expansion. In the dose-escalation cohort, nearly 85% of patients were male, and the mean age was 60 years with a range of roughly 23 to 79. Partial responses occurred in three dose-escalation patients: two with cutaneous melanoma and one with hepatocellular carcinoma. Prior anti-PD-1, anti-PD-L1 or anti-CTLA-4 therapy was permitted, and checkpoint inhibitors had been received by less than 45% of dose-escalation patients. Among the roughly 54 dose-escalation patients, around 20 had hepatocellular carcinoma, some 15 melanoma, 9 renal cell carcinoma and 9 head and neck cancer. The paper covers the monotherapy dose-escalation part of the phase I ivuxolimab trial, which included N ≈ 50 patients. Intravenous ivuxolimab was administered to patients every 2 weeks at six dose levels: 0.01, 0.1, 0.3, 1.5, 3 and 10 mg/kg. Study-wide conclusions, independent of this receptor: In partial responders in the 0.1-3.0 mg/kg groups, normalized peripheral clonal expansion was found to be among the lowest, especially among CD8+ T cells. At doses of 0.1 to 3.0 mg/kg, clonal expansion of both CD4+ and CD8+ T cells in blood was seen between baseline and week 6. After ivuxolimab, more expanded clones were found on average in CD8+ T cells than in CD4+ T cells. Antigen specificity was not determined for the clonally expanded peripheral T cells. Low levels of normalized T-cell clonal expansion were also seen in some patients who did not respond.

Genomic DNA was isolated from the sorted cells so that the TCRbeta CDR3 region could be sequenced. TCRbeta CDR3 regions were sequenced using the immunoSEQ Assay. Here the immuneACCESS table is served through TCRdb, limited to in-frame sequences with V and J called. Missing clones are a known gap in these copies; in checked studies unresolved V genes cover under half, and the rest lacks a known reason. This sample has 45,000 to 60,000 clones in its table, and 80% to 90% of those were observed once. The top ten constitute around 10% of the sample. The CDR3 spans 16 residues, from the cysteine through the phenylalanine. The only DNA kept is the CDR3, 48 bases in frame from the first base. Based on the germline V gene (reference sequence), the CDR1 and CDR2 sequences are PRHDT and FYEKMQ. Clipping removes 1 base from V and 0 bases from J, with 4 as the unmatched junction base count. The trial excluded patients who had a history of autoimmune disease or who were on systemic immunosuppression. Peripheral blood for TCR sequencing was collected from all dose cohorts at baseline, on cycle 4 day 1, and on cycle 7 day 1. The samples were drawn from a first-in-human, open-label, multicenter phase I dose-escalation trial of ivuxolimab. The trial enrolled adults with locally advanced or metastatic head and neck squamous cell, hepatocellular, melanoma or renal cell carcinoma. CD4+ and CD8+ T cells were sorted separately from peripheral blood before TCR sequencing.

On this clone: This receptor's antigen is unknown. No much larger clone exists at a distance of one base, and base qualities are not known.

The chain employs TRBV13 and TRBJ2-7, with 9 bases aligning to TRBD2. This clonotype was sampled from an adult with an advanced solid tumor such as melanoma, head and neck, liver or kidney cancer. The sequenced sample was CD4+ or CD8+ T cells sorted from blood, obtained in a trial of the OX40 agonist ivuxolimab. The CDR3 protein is CASSLAASGVSYEQYF. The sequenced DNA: TGTGCCAGCAGCTTAGCGGCTAGCGGGGTCTCCTACGAGCAGTACTTC.